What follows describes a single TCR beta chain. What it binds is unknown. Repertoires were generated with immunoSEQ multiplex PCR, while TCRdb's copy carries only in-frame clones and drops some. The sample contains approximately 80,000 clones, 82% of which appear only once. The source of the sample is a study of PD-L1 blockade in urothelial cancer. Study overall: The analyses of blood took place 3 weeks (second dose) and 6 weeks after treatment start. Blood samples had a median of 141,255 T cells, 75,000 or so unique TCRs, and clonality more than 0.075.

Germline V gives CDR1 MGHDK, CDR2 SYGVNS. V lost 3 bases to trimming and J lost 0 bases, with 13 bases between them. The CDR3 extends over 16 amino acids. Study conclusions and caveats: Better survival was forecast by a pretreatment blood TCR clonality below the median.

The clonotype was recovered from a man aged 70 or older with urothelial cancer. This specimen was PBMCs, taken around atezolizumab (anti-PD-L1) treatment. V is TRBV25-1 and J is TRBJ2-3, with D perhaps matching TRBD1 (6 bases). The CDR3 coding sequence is TGTGCCAGCAGTGACCCAGGGGCGCGAAGCACAGATACGCAGTATTTT. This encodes CASSDPGARSTDTQYF.